What follows describes a single TCR beta chain. This entry comes from a study of patients and donors after allogeneic stem cell transplantation. Per germline, CDR1 LGHNA and CDR2 YNFKEQ. The CDR3 runs to 15 residues. The V end was cut by 0 bases, the J end by 4 bases, with 13 bases between. TCRdb reanalysed the RT-PCR reads using MiXCR and keeps one entry per CDR3 protein. The sample records more than 150,000 distinct CDR3 sequences, around two fifths being singletons. The sample consisted of blood, either unsorted or a sorted T cell fraction (not recorded which). This chain links TRBV4-2 with TRBJ2-7; TRBD2 might be the D (6 bases). This TCR came from a human donor who was either an allogeneic HSCT recipient or a stem cell or donor lymphocyte infusion donor (not recorded which). It is not recorded whose cells these are; they may come from a transplant donor. The CDR3 here is CASSQDLLASYEQYF. CDR3 DNA: TGTGCCAGCAGCCAAGATCTGCTAGCGTCTTACGAGCAGTACTTC.